Listed below are T cell receptor beta chains from one sample, sequenced in a study of blood T cell repertoires in COVID-19. Only in-frame clones appear in the TCRdb table, and some are missing; sequencing was by immunoSEQ multiplex PCR. The sample shows about 350,000 clones, about 88% of them seen only once. What was sequenced was peripheral blood. The origin of the receptors is a woman aged 65 to 85 with COVID-19, enrolled during active disease. Both conserved end residues are part of each CDR3. Each record gives: clone size, V gene, D gene, J gene, CDR3 DNA, CDR3 protein. A D gene is named only where the DNA matches it firmly. Only some rows state a clone size, as once, few, many or a class for expanded clones.

abundance: NA
v_gene: TRBV7-3
d_gene: NA
j_gene: TRBJ2-1
CDR3nt: TGTGCCAGCAGCCCGGACTTAAATAATGAGCAGTTCTTC
CDR3aa: CASSPDLNNEQFF

abundance: NA
v_gene: TRBV9
d_gene: TRBD2
j_gene: TRBJ2-1
CDR3nt: TGTGCCAGCAGCGTGTCTAGCGGGGGGGCCTACAATGAGCAGTTCTTC
CDR3aa: CASSVSSGGAYNEQFF

abundance: NA
v_gene: TRBV3-1/TRBV3-2
d_gene: NA
j_gene: TRBJ1-3
CDR3nt: TGTGCCAGCAGCCAAGATGGGGGCGCTGGAAACACCATATATTTT
CDR3aa: CASSQDGGAGNTIYF

abundance: NA
v_gene: TRBV11-3
d_gene: NA
j_gene: TRBJ2-1
CDR3nt: TGTGCCAGCAGCCCAGGGTATTACAATGAGCAGTTCTTC
CDR3aa: CASSPGYYNEQFF

abundance: NA
v_gene: TRBV3-1/TRBV3-2
d_gene: NA
j_gene: TRBJ1-1
CDR3nt: TGTGCCAGCAGCCAAGAGTATAGGAACACTGAAGCTTTCTTT
CDR3aa: CASSQEYRNTEAFF

abundance: NA
v_gene: TRBV10-2
d_gene: TRBD1
j_gene: TRBJ1-1
CDR3nt: TGCGCCAGCAGTGAGGAACAGGGGGCCACTGAAGCTTTCTTT
CDR3aa: CASSEEQGATEAFF

abundance: NA
v_gene: TRBV7-2
d_gene: TRBD2
j_gene: TRBJ2-1
CDR3nt: TGTGCCAGCAGCTTCCGACTAGCGGGGGACCAGAATGAGCAGTTCTTC
CDR3aa: CASSFRLAGDQNEQFF

abundance: NA
v_gene: TRBV18
d_gene: NA
j_gene: TRBJ2-7
CDR3nt: TGTGCCAGCTCCGAGAGGCAGTCTTACGAGCAGTACTTC
CDR3aa: CASSERQSYEQYF

abundance: NA
v_gene: TRBV29-1
d_gene: TRBD2
j_gene: TRBJ2-5
CDR3nt: TGCAGCGTTGAAGATAGTAGGCTACTAGCGGGGGGGTTACAAGAGACCCAGTACTTC
CDR3aa: CSVEDSRLLAGGLQETQYF

abundance: NA
v_gene: TRBV11-2
d_gene: NA
j_gene: TRBJ1-1
CDR3nt: TGTGCCAGCAGCTTAGATGGCGGGACTGAAGCTTTCTTT
CDR3aa: CASSLDGGTEAFF

abundance: NA
v_gene: TRBV5-5
d_gene: NA
j_gene: TRBJ1-1
CDR3nt: TGTGCCAGCAGCCCCCGAGGGACACTCATGAACACTGAAGCTTTCTTT
CDR3aa: CASSPRGTLMNTEAFF

abundance: once
v_gene: TRBV6-2/TRBV6-3
d_gene: NA
j_gene: TRBJ2-1
CDR3nt: TGTGCCAGCAGTTACGTGGGGGGGCAGATCAATGAGCAGTTCTTC
CDR3aa: CASSYVGGQINEQFF

abundance: NA
v_gene: TRBV7-2
d_gene: TRBD2
j_gene: TRBJ2-1
CDR3nt: TGTGCCAGCAGCTTAGGGAGGGAGGGCTACAATGAGCAGTTCTTC
CDR3aa: CASSLGREGYNEQFF

abundance: NA
v_gene: TRBV5-8
d_gene: NA
j_gene: TRBJ1-5
CDR3nt: TGTGCCAGCAGCAATCTGGGCGGGCTAGAACCCCAGCATTTT
CDR3aa: CASSNLGGLEPQHF

abundance: NA
v_gene: TRBV5-1
d_gene: TRBD2
j_gene: TRBJ2-2
CDR3nt: TGCGCCAGCAAGGATGGGAGGGTTGGGGACACCGGGGAGCTGTTTTTT
CDR3aa: CASKDGRVGDTGELFF

abundance: NA
v_gene: TRBV28
d_gene: NA
j_gene: TRBJ1-1
CDR3nt: TGTGCCAGCAGTAAACCGGAGGGGAACACTGAAGCTTTCTTT
CDR3aa: CASSKPEGNTEAFF

abundance: NA
v_gene: TRBV12-3/TRBV12-4
d_gene: NA
j_gene: TRBJ1-2
CDR3nt: TGTGCCAGCAGTTTAGGCAGGGGCTATGGCTACACCTTC
CDR3aa: CASSLGRGYGYTF

abundance: NA
v_gene: TRBV10-3
d_gene: NA
j_gene: TRBJ1-2
CDR3nt: TGTGCCATCAGTGAGTGGCAGGACTATGGCTACACCTTC
CDR3aa: CAISEWQDYGYTF

abundance: NA
v_gene: TRBV19
d_gene: NA
j_gene: TRBJ2-1
CDR3nt: TGTGCCAGTAGTAGTACCCGGGACTCCCACAATGAGCAGTTCTTC
CDR3aa: CASSSTRDSHNEQFF

abundance: NA
v_gene: TRBV19
d_gene: TRBD1
j_gene: TRBJ1-2
CDR3nt: TGTGCCAGTAGTCGGGGACAGGAGCTTAACTATGGCTACACCTTC
CDR3aa: CASSRGQELNYGYTF

abundance: NA
v_gene: TRBV6-5
d_gene: NA
j_gene: TRBJ1-1
CDR3nt: TGTGCCAGCAGTCCTGCCGGGGTTGAAGCTTTCTTT
CDR3aa: CASSPAGVEAFF

abundance: NA
v_gene: TRBV5-6
d_gene: TRBD2
j_gene: TRBJ2-2
CDR3nt: TGTGCCAGCATTAATAGCGGGGGGGCCGGGGAGCTGTTTTTT
CDR3aa: CASINSGGAGELFF

abundance: once
v_gene: TRBV4-1
d_gene: NA
j_gene: TRBJ2-5
CDR3nt: TGCGCCAGCAGCCGAGACCCAGGGGAAGAGACCCAGTACTTC
CDR3aa: CASSRDPGEETQYF

abundance: NA
v_gene: TRBV6-4
d_gene: NA
j_gene: TRBJ2-7
CDR3nt: TGTGCCAGCAGTGACCCTCGTTCTGTCGGGTGCTCCTACGAGCAGTACTTC
CDR3aa: CASSDPRSVGCSYEQYF

abundance: NA
v_gene: TRBV2
d_gene: NA
j_gene: TRBJ2-3
CDR3nt: TGTGCCAGCAGTGACGGCGGAGACACAGATACGCAGTATTTT
CDR3aa: CASSDGGDTDTQYF

abundance: NA
v_gene: TRBV7-9
d_gene: NA
j_gene: TRBJ2-1
CDR3nt: TGTGCCAGCAGCCTATTGACAGATTACAATGAGCAGTTCTTC
CDR3aa: CASSLLTDYNEQFF

abundance: NA
v_gene: TRBV11-2
d_gene: NA
j_gene: TRBJ2-3
CDR3nt: TGTGCCAGCAGCTTACCAAGCACAGATACGCAGTATTTT
CDR3aa: CASSLPSTDTQYF

abundance: NA
v_gene: TRBV29-1
d_gene: TRBD1
j_gene: TRBJ1-1
CDR3nt: TGCAGCGTTGGACAGGGGAACACTGAAGCTTTCTTT
CDR3aa: CSVGQGNTEAFF

abundance: NA
v_gene: TRBV28
d_gene: NA
j_gene: TRBJ2-1
CDR3nt: TGTGCCAGCAGGAGGACAGAGGAAAATGAGCAGTTCTTC
CDR3aa: CASRRTEENEQFF

abundance: NA
v_gene: TRBV24-1
d_gene: NA
j_gene: TRBJ2-2
CDR3nt: TGTGCCACCAGGAGGAGGGTAGGAACCGGGGAGCTGTTTTTT
CDR3aa: CATRRRVGTGELFF

abundance: NA
v_gene: TRBV18
d_gene: NA
j_gene: TRBJ2-1
CDR3nt: TGTGCCAGCTCACCAGCCCAGACACGGAATGAGCAGTTCTTC
CDR3aa: CASSPAQTRNEQFF

abundance: NA
v_gene: TRBV28
d_gene: TRBD1
j_gene: TRBJ1-3
CDR3nt: TGTGCCAGCAGTTGGTCTTACAGGGGGGGTGACACCATATATTTT
CDR3aa: CASSWSYRGGDTIYF

abundance: NA
v_gene: TRBV28
d_gene: NA
j_gene: TRBJ1-5
CDR3nt: TGTGCCAGCAGTTTGAGCCAGACTTATCAGCCCCAGCATTTT
CDR3aa: CASSLSQTYQPQHF

abundance: NA
v_gene: TRBV6-6
d_gene: TRBD1
j_gene: TRBJ1-6
CDR3nt: TGTGCCAGCAGTGGGACAGGGAAAGGTTCACCCCTCCACTTT
CDR3aa: CASSGTGKGSPLHF

abundance: NA
v_gene: TRBV27
d_gene: NA
j_gene: TRBJ1-1
CDR3nt: TGTGCCAGCAGTGTCAGGGTCAGGGACACTGAAGCTTTCTTT
CDR3aa: CASSVRVRDTEAFF

abundance: once
v_gene: TRBV5-1
d_gene: TRBD1
j_gene: TRBJ1-1
CDR3nt: TGCGCCAGCAGCCCGGGACAGGGTGGCCCTGAAGCTTTCTTT
CDR3aa: CASSPGQGGPEAFF

abundance: NA
v_gene: TRBV19
d_gene: NA
j_gene: TRBJ1-3
CDR3nt: TGTGCCAGCCGCCGAGGAGACTCTGGAAACACCATATATTTT
CDR3aa: CASRRGDSGNTIYF

abundance: once
v_gene: TRBV2
d_gene: TRBD2
j_gene: TRBJ2-3
CDR3nt: TGTGCCAGCAGTATGAGCGGGGGGAGCACAGATACGCAGTATTTT
CDR3aa: CASSMSGGSTDTQYF

abundance: NA
v_gene: TRBV19
d_gene: TRBD1
j_gene: TRBJ2-7
CDR3nt: TGTGCCAGTAAAATAGGCAGGGGGCCATCTGAGCAGTACTTC
CDR3aa: CASKIGRGPSEQYF

abundance: NA
v_gene: TRBV24-1
d_gene: NA
j_gene: TRBJ1-2
CDR3nt: TGTGCCACCAGCGCGGAGGGCTATGGCTACACCTTC
CDR3aa: CATSAEGYGYTF

abundance: NA
v_gene: TRBV5-1
d_gene: NA
j_gene: TRBJ1-2
CDR3nt: TGCGCCAGCAGCTTGGGACAAATGGACTATGGCTACACCTTC
CDR3aa: CASSLGQMDYGYTF

abundance: NA
v_gene: TRBV28
d_gene: TRBD1
j_gene: TRBJ2-7
CDR3nt: TGTGCCAGCAGCCCCCCGGGACAGGGCTCCTACGAGCAGTACTTC
CDR3aa: CASSPPGQGSYEQYF

abundance: NA
v_gene: TRBV28
d_gene: NA
j_gene: TRBJ2-5
CDR3nt: TGTGCCAGCAGTGCGAGGCCGTACTTC
CDR3aa: CASSARPYF